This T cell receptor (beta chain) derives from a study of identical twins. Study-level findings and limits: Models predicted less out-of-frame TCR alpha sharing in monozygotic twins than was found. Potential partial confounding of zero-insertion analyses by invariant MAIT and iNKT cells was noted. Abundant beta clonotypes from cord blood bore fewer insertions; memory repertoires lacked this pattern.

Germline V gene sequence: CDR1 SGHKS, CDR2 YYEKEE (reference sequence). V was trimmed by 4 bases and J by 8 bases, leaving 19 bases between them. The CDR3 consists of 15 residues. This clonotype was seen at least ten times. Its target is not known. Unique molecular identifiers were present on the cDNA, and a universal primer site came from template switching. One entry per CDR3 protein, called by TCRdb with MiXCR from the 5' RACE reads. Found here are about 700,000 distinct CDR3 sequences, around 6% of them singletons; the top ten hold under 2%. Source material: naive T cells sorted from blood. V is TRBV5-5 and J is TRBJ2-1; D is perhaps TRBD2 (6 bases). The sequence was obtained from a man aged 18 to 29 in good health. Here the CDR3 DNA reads TGTGCCAGCAGCCCAGAACTGGGACTGGTCGATGAGCAGTTCTTC. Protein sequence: CASSPELGLVDEQFF.